These 27 T cell receptor beta chains were all obtained from the same sample, sequenced in a study of human T cells and chemical hapten exposure. TCRdb called the RACE reads again in MiXCR, with one record for every CDR3 protein. Of about 74,000 distinct CDR3 sequences listed, approximately 15% are singletons. Time point here: pre-sensitization, week 0. As for treatment: therapeutic diphenylcyclopropenone sensitization with weekly scalp DPC. This specimen was whole blood, taken in connection with sensitization to the hapten diphenylcyclopropenone (DPC). These receptors were taken from a woman between 50 and 59 years old with alopecia areata. Some clones in this sample may be carry-over from other donors' samples.

The rearrangement links TRBV28 to TRBJ2-7, with 9 bases matching TRBD1. CDR3 length equals 14 residues. J was trimmed by 2 bases and V by 6 bases; bases with no gene match: 5. The germline V gene encodes CDR1 MDHEN and CDR2 SYDVKM. CDR3 sequence: CASSSRTGAYEQYF. The CDR3 nucleotides read TGTGCCAGCAGCTCTAGGACAGGGGCCTACGAGCAGTACTTC.

The chain links TRBV5-1 to TRBJ2-3; D gene ambiguous. Trimming removed 4 bases at V and 5 bases at J, with 14 bases between. This CDR3 comprises 14 residues. Germline CDR1 reads SGHRS; CDR2 reads YFSETQ. CDR3: CASSVERPEDTQYF. The CDR3 DNA reads as TGCGCCAGCAGCGTGGAGAGGCCCGAAGATACGCAGTATTTT.

The rearrangement uses TRBV20-1 and TRBJ2-3; 9 nucleotides agree with TRBD1. The V gene end was trimmed by 3 bases and the J gene end by 4 bases; junction bases not matched to a gene: 8. Germline CDR1 and CDR2: DFQATT and SNEGSKA (reference sequence). CDR3 size: 15 residues. This CDR3 is CSASDRGVSADTQYF. The CDR3 nucleotides are TGCAGTGCTAGTGACAGGGGGGTCTCAGCAGATACGCAGTATTTT.

By share, this clonotype ranks as large (0.1 to 1%). This rearrangement joins TRBV3-1 to TRBJ2-1; D gene unclear. V lost 1 base and J 9 bases, leaving 7 bases between the germline ends. This CDR3 is 12 amino acids long. The germline V gene has CDR1 LGHDT and CDR2 YNNKEL (reference sequence). DNA for the CDR3: TGTGCCAGCAGCCAAGCCTTCGGTGAGCAGTTCTTC. This sequence encodes CASSQAFGEQFF.

This clonotype has only a few counts. The chain carries TRBV7-2 and TRBJ2-1; D not resolved. Per the germline V gene, CDR1 is SGHTA and CDR2 is FQGNSA. The CDR3 runs 13 residues. V lost 5 bases, J lost 3 bases, and 8 bases lay in between. In nucleotides, the CDR3 is TGTGCCAGCAGCGCCGGGTACTACAATGAGCAGTTCTTC. It translates to CASSAGYYNEQFF.

This sequence joins TRBV28 and TRBJ1-1; D gene uncertain. The germline CDR1 and CDR2 sequences are MDHEN and SYDVKM. The V end was cut by 7 bases, the J end by 2 bases, with 8 bases between. The CDR3 totals 12 residues. CDR3 in amino acids: CASIRQNTEAFF. The DNA for the CDR3 is TGTGCCAGCATAAGACAAAACACTGAAGCTTTCTTT.

The chain couples TRBV20-1 to TRBJ1-1; 10 bases are shared with TRBD1. The CDR3 has 13 residues. Germline V lookup: CDR1 DFQATT, CDR2 SNEGSKA (reference sequence). The J segment lost 10 bases and the V segment lost 0 bases, leaving 5 bases of the junction unmatched. CDR3: CSARDGQGDRAFF. The CDR3 DNA is TGCAGTGCTAGAGATGGACAGGGGGACCGAGCTTTCTTT.

This chain uses TRBV10-3 with TRBJ1-1; D is ambiguous. Germline CDR1 and CDR2: ENHRY and SYGVKD. The length of the CDR3 is 12 residues. V lost 3 bases and J lost 5, with 7 bases in between. The chain's CDR3 is CAISEGITEAFF. CDR3 DNA sequence: TGTGCCATCAGTGAAGGGATTACTGAAGCTTTCTTT.

The V and J genes are TRBV9 and TRBJ1-2, with no clear D. This CDR3 has 15 amino acids. Germline V gives CDR1 SGDLS, CDR2 YYNGEE. The V and J ends lost 0 bases and 2 bases respectively, with 11 bases between them. The CDR3 loop is CASSVGIETNYGYTF. The CDR3 region has the DNA TGTGCCAGCAGCGTAGGTATCGAGACGAACTATGGCTACACCTTC.

This sequence joins TRBV5-5 and TRBJ2-3, with unresolved D. Germline CDR1 is SGHKS and CDR2 is YYEKEE (reference sequence). The CDR3 loop spans 17 amino acids. The germline V and J ends were trimmed by 0 bases and 0 bases, with 14 bases remaining between them. The CDR3 DNA follows: TGTGCCAGCAGCTTGGATCGCTACAGCTATAGCACAGATACGCAGTATTTT. Translating it yields CASSLDRYSYSTDTQYF. Full variable domain (remainder filled in from reference TRBV5-5 and TRBJ2-3): DAGVTQSPTHLIKTRGQQVTLRCSPISGHKSVSWYQQVLGQGPQFIFQYYEKEERGRGNFPDRFSARQFPNYSSELNVNALLLGDSALYLCASSLDRYSYSTDTQYFGPGTRLTVL.

This clonotype turned up a few times. The rearrangement links TRBV12-3 or TRBV12-4 to TRBJ2-4; 7 bases agree with TRBD1. This CDR3 contains 21 residues. V dropped 4 bases and J dropped 0; count of bases not matched to a gene: 21. CDR3 loop: CASSSTRGQTRQPIAKNIQYF. The CDR3 DNA reads as TGTGCCAGCAGTTCTACCCGGGGACAGACTCGACAGCCAATAGCCAAAAACATTCAGTACTTC.

The chain is built from TRBV18 and TRBJ2-7; no definite D call. Germline V gene sequence: CDR1 KGHSH, CDR2 LQKENI. The CDR3 spans 15 residues. V gave up 6 bases and J gave up 0 bases, with 15 bases separating them. The CDR3 DNA reads as TGTGCCAGCTCTCCGACCGGTAAAAGCTCCTACGAGCAGTACTTC. Its protein is CASSPTGKSSYEQYF.

This clonotype was found a few times. V and J are TRBV3-1 and TRBJ2-5; maybe TRBD2 (5 bases). Germline values: CDR1 LGHDT, CDR2 YNNKEL (reference sequence). This CDR3 region has 14 residues. V lost 3 bases and J lost 7, with 15 bases in between. This CDR3 is CASSQLLGASTQYF. In DNA, the CDR3 is TGTGCCAGCAGCCAGCTATTGGGAGCGTCGACCCAGTACTTC.

The chain carries TRBV12-3 or TRBV12-4 and TRBJ2-3; TRBD2 matches 7 bases. This CDR3 region has 16 residues. V shed 1 base, J shed 2 bases, and the junction held 6 bases outside the gene matches. The CDR3 coding sequence is TGTGCCAGCAGTTTAGGAGCGGGAAGAAACACAGATACGCAGTATTTT. It is translated as CASSLGAGRNTDTQYF.

This clonotype was found many times. The chain combines TRBV20-1 with TRBJ1-2; no clear D gene. Germline V gene data show CDR1 as DFQATT and CDR2 as SNEGSKA (reference sequence). The V end lost 1 base, the J end lost 3 bases, and 18 bases lay between the germline ends. The CDR3 spans 16 residues. The CDR3 protein is CSARAQGGQGDYGYTF. In nucleotides, the CDR3 is TGCAGTGCTAGAGCCCAAGGAGGGCAAGGTGACTATGGCTACACCTTC.

This rearrangement joins TRBV28 to TRBJ1-5; no definite D call. Germline values: CDR1 MDHEN, CDR2 SYDVKM. Trimming stripped 1 base from V and 4 bases from J, with 17 bases between. This CDR3 region has 17 residues. CDR3 sequence reads: CASSLYPDILGNQPQHF. CDR3 DNA sequence: TGTGCCAGCAGTTTATACCCGGATATACTGGGGAATCAGCCCCAGCATTTT.

The chain is built from TRBV7-9 and TRBJ2-1; D unclear. There are 15 residues in the CDR3. V dropped 4 bases and J dropped 2 bases, with 12 bases sitting between them. Looked up from germline, CDR1 is SEHNR and CDR2 is FQNEAQ (reference sequence). CDR3 in DNA: TGTGCCAGCAGCTCCGACGACAAACCCTACAATGAGCAGTTCTTC. It yields the protein CASSSDDKPYNEQFF.

In its sample, this clonotype was seen a few times. The V gene is TRBV12-3 or TRBV12-4, the J gene TRBJ2-7; 9 bases are shared with TRBD1. This CDR3 region has 15 residues. Trimming at V came to 5 bases and at J to 2 bases, leaving 7 bases not matched to a gene. The CDR3 spells CASSNRQGEAYEQYF. The DNA for the CDR3 is TGTGCCAGCAGTAATAGACAGGGGGAAGCCTACGAGCAGTACTTC.

The chain joins TRBV20-1 to TRBJ2-1, with 9 nucleotides matching TRBD2. The CDR3 totals 18 residues. Germline CDR1 DFQATT, CDR2 SNEGSKA (reference sequence). J gave up 0 bases and V 0 bases, and 9 bases lay outside the gene matches. CDR3 nucleotide sequence: TGCAGTGCTAGAGATCTAGGTATTAGCGGGGGCTCCTACAATGAGCAGTTCTTC. Protein product: CSARDLGISGGSYNEQFF.

This clonotype was recorded a few times. DNA of the CDR3: TGTGCCAGCTCACCATCCGAGACAGCGAACACTGAAGCTTTCTTT. As protein: CASSPSETANTEAFF. This chain connects TRBV18 to TRBJ1-1, with a weak D call TRBD1 (5 bases). The CDR3 has 15 residues. Germline CDR1 and CDR2: KGHSH and LQKENI. V was pared by 2 bases and J by 1 base, with 11 bases between. The full variable domain, with the rest looked up from reference TRBV18 and TRBJ1-1, is NAGVMQNPRHLVRRRGQEARLRCSPMKGHSHVYWYRQLPEEGLKFMVYLQKENIIDESGMPKERFSAEFPKEGPSILRIQQVVRGDSAAYFCASSPSETANTEAFFGQGTRLTVV.

The rearrangement joins TRBV5-1 to TRBJ1-5; maybe TRBD1 (6 bases). The CDR3 runs 14 residues. The germline V gene encodes CDR1 SGHRS and CDR2 YFSETQ. V lost 4 bases, J lost 5 bases, and 13 bases lay in between. CDR3: CASSLEGGYQPQHF. CDR3 coding DNA: TGCGCCAGCAGCCTGGAGGGGGGATATCAGCCCCAGCATTTT.

This clonotype was observed a handful of times. A junction boundary mismatches the germline segment, possibly from a read error. The CDR3: CASTLWAEGEQFF. CDR3 DNA sequence: TGTGCCAGCACCTTATGGGCGGAGGGGGAGCAGTTCTTC. This chain connects TRBV7-9 to TRBJ2-1, with D maybe TRBD2 (6 bases). The germline CDR1 and CDR2 sequences are SEHNR and FQNEAQ (reference sequence). CDR3 length equals 13 residues. Supplemented by reference TRBV7-9 and TRBJ2-1, the full variable domain reads DTGVSQNPRHKITKRGQNVTFRCDPISEHNRLYWYRQTLGQGPEFLTYFQNEAQLEKSRLLSDRFSAERPKGSFSTLEIQRTEQGDSAMYLCASTLWAEGEQFFGPGTRLTVL.

The chain is built from TRBV28 and TRBJ1-1; D is unresolved. Germline assignment: CDR1 MDHEN and CDR2 SYDVKM. The CDR3 sequence is 11 residues long. V gave up 7 bases and J gave up 7 bases, with 10 bases separating them. This CDR3 is CASTLNLEAFF. The CDR3 DNA reads TGTGCCAGCACCCTCAATCTTGAAGCTTTCTTT.

There are a few counts of this clonotype. The V call is TRBV3-1, the J call TRBJ2-7, with a weak D call TRBD1 (6 bases). This CDR3 spans 15 amino acids. Germline V gene sequence: CDR1 LGHDT, CDR2 YNNKEL (reference sequence). V lost 0 bases to trimming and J lost 6 bases, with 15 bases between them. The DNA of the CDR3 is TGTGCCAGCAGCCAAGATGCAACAGGGTCGGCCGAGCAGTACTTC. Amino acid sequence: CASSQDATGSAEQYF.

The chain is built from TRBV28 and TRBJ2-5, with TRBD2 as a possible D gene (5 bases). The CDR3 consists of 16 residues. V dropped 1 base and J dropped 5 bases, with 17 bases sitting between them. Germline V gene lookup returns CDR1 MDHEN and CDR2 SYDVKM. CDR3: CASSLLEVVKLETQYF. Written as DNA, the CDR3 is TGTGCCAGCAGTTTATTGGAGGTCGTAAAGTTGGAGACCCAGTACTTC.

This clonotype was counted between two and nine times. The rearrangement uses TRBV20-1 and TRBJ2-1, with D perhaps given as TRBD1 or TRBD2 (5 bases each). The CDR3 is 15 amino acids. The V gene lost 3 bases and the J gene lost 4 bases, with 16 bases spanning the gap. CDR1 is DFQATT, CDR2 SNEGSKA, per germline (reference sequence). Here the CDR3 reads CSASTTRGSYNEQFF. The CDR3 DNA sequence: TGCAGTGCTAGCACGACGAGGGGCTCATACAATGAGCAGTTCTTC.

The chain carries TRBV2 and TRBJ1-5; D gene ambiguous. The germline V gene encodes CDR1 SNHLY and CDR2 FYNNEI. With 4 bases removed from V and 4 bases from J, the gap between germline ends came to 8 bases. The CDR3 length is 13 residues. Here the CDR3 DNA reads TGTGCCAGCAGTGCTATGGGGAATCAGCCCCAGCATTTT. Protein sequence: CASSAMGNQPQHF.